These 27 T cell receptor beta chains came from one sample sequenced in a study of CXCR3-negative and CXCR3-positive naive CD8 T cells. General study points: CXCR3-expressing naive cells carried TRB CDR3s more hydrophobic than those of CXCR3-negative naive cells.

The method, 5' RACE with UMI labels, was used to prepare the TRB cDNA libraries. TCRdb derives one entry per CDR3 protein from the 5' RACE reads, leaving out DNA. This listing includes around 80,000 distinct CDR3 sequences. These receptors are not linked to any known antigen. Sequenced input: naive CXCR3+ CD8+ T cells from blood. Subset given: CD45RO-CCR7+CD27+CD95- naive CD8+ T cells expressing CXCR3 (TNR3+). Receptor source: a human donor in good health. Some clones in this sample may be carry-over from other donors' samples.

The chain has TRBV4-1 and TRBJ1-1; TCRdb outputs TRBD1, but without DNA this stays unchecked. This CDR3 has 15 residues. Germline V CDR1 and CDR2: MGHRA, YSYEKL. CDR3 sequence reads: CASSQDWTGGTEAFF.

This chain uses TRBV2 with TRBJ2-5; TCRdb calls TRBD1, which cannot be checked without DNA. Germline V gives CDR1 SNHLY, CDR2 FYNNEI. This CDR3 has 15 amino acids. The CDR3 loop reads CASSPWDRVQETQYF.

The chain couples TRBV7-7 to TRBJ2-1; TCRdb selects TRBD2, and the lack of DNA leaves this call unchecked. This CDR3 comprises 16 residues. Germline V gene sequence: CDR1 SSHAT, CDR2 FNYEAQ (reference sequence). The CDR3 protein is CASSPGFSLLYNEQFF.

The chain's CDR3 is CASSQGIGRGGNTQYF. The chain couples TRBV3-1 to TRBJ2-3; TCRdb proposes TRBD2, but this gene call is untestable without DNA. The CDR3 loop spans 16 amino acids. The germline gives CDR1 LGHDT, CDR2 YNNKEL (reference sequence).

The chain has TRBV2 and TRBJ2-3; TCRdb proposes TRBD2, but this gene call is untestable without DNA. This CDR3 spans 15 amino acids. Germline V gene data show CDR1 as SNHLY and CDR2 as FYNNEI. The chain's CDR3 is CASSEPGTSPHTQYF. The entire variable domain, with the rest obtained from reference TRBV2 and TRBJ2-3, is as follows: EPEVTQTPSHQVTQMGQEVILRCVPISNHLYFYWYRQILGQKVEFLVSFYNNEISEKSEIFDDQFSVERPDGSNFTLKIRSTKLEDSAMYFCASSEPGTSPHTQYFGPGTRLTVL.

The chain carries TRBV4-1 and TRBJ1-2. The germline CDR1 and CDR2 sequences are MGHRA and YSYEKL. The CDR3 has 16 residues. CDR3 region: CASSPSTSFINYGYTF.

This chain connects TRBV7-3 to TRBJ1-1. The CDR3 is 17 residues long. CDR1 is SGHTA, CDR2 FQGTGA, per germline. The CDR3 sequence is CASSLIREARANTEAFF.

The CDR3 is CASSTPTSGGPLRNEQYF. The chain links TRBV6-6 to TRBJ2-7; the TCRdb D gene call, TRBD2, has no DNA to confirm it. CDR3 length: 18 amino acids. From germline, CDR1 is MNHNY and CDR2 SVGAGI (reference sequence).

The chain couples TRBV15 to TRBJ2-3; the TCRdb D gene call, TRBD1, has no DNA to confirm it. This CDR3 contains 16 residues. Germline CDR1 is LNHNV and CDR2 is YYDKDF (reference sequence). CDR3 amino acids: CATSRDEGVSTDTQYF.

The chain joins TRBV5-1 to TRBJ2-7; TCRdb's assignment of TRBD2 cannot be checked, as there is no DNA. The CDR3 runs 18 residues. Germline CDR1 SGHRS, CDR2 YFSETQ. The CDR3 sequence: CASSPKGAPSGSSYEQYF. The full variable domain, rest sourced from reference TRBV5-1 and TRBJ2-7, is KAGVTQTPRYLIKTRGQQVTLSCSPISGHRSVSWYQQTPGQGLQFLFEYFSETQRNKGNFPGRFSGRQFSNSRSEMNVSTLELGDSALYLCASSPKGAPSGSSYEQYFGPGTRLTVT.

The chain links TRBV25-1 to TRBJ2-7; TCRdb reports TRBD2, a call that lacks DNA to check it against. CDR3 length: 13 amino acids. The germline CDR1 and CDR2 sequences are MGHDK and SYGVNS. The CDR3 is CASRGGGNYEQYF.

The chain carries TRBV28 and TRBJ2-5; the TRBD2 assignment by TCRdb is unverifiable without DNA. This CDR3 region has 16 residues. Germline assignment: CDR1 MDHEN and CDR2 SYDVKM. The CDR3 spells CASSSASGRLQDTQYF.

The genes are TRBV11-2 and TRBJ2-7; checking the TCRdb D call of TRBD1 is not possible without DNA. The CDR3 has 13 residues. Germline V gives CDR1 SGHAT, CDR2 FQNNGV. CDR3 sequence: CASSPPSPYEQYF.

The chain carries TRBV14 and TRBJ2-2; TCRdb designates TRBD2, a call that cannot be tested without DNA. CDR1 is SGHDN and CDR2 is FVKESK in the germline V gene. The CDR3 runs 16 residues. This chain's CDR3 is CASSQDLAGPTGELFF.

J is TRBJ1-2 and V is TRBV4-3; lacking DNA, the TRBD1 call made by TCRdb goes unchecked. The CDR3 is made up of 15 amino acids. CDR1 and CDR2 (germline): LGHNA, YSLEER. This CDR3 is CASSQVEGQGAGYTF.

The V gene is TRBV20-1, the J gene TRBJ2-7. CDR3 length equals 14 residues. Germline values: CDR1 DFQATT, CDR2 SNEGSKA (reference sequence). The chain's CDR3 is CSARVDFSSYEQYF.

This chain links TRBV4-1 with TRBJ2-2; no DNA is available, so the TRBD1 call from TCRdb remains unchecked. Germline assignment: CDR1 MGHRA and CDR2 YSYEKL. CDR3 length: 15 amino acids. Here the CDR3 reads CASSQEGGTAGELFF.

The chain carries TRBV6-5 and TRBJ1-1; TCRdb designates TRBD1, a call that cannot be tested without DNA. The V gene's germline CDR1 is MNHEY and CDR2 SVGAGI. CDR3 length equals 12 residues. This chain's CDR3 is CASSPGAVEAFF.

The chain is built from TRBV28 and TRBJ1-1. Per the germline V gene, CDR1 is MDHEN and CDR2 is SYDVKM. CDR3 size: 15 residues. CDR3 in amino acids: CASSLVSGGNTEAFF.

The CDR3 sequence is CASSLGRNEQFF. The rearrangement joins TRBV7-2 to TRBJ2-1. Germline lookup yields CDR1 SGHTA and CDR2 FQGNSA. The CDR3 has 12 amino acids.

This chain links TRBV21-1 with TRBJ2-7; checking the TCRdb D call of TRBD1 is not possible without DNA. TRBV21-1 is assigned pseudogene status. The CDR3 totals 13 residues. CDR3: CASRWDRTDEQYF.

This chain uses TRBV14 with TRBJ2-1; no DNA is available, so the TRBD2 call from TCRdb remains unchecked. The germline V gene encodes CDR1 SGHDN and CDR2 FVKESK. This CDR3 contains 19 residues. The CDR3: CASSQISTPRSGTYNEQFF.

The V and J genes are TRBV13 and TRBJ2-1. Germline V gene sequence: CDR1 PRHDT, CDR2 FYEKMQ (reference sequence). This CDR3 is 15 amino acids long. The chain's CDR3 is CASSLGQGALNEQFF.

V is TRBV29-1 and J is TRBJ2-7; TCRdb proposes TRBD1, but this gene call is untestable without DNA. CDR3 size: 14 residues. Germline V gene data show CDR1 as SQVTM and CDR2 as ANQGSEA. The CDR3 protein is CSGLLGQGSYEQYF.

The J gene is TRBJ2-7, the V gene TRBV7-6. This CDR3 is 13 amino acids long. Germline V CDR1 and CDR2: SGHVS, FNYEAQ. The CDR3 loop reads CASSFGFSYEQYF.

J is TRBJ1-5 and V is TRBV29-1. The CDR3 has 13 amino acids. The V gene's germline CDR1 is SQVTM and CDR2 ANQGSEA. CDR3 protein: CSVEEGGDQPQHF.

The chain couples TRBV4-1 to TRBJ2-7. From germline, CDR1 is MGHRA and CDR2 YSYEKL. CDR3 length: 14 amino acids. The CDR3 sequence is CASSQEDRTYEQYF.